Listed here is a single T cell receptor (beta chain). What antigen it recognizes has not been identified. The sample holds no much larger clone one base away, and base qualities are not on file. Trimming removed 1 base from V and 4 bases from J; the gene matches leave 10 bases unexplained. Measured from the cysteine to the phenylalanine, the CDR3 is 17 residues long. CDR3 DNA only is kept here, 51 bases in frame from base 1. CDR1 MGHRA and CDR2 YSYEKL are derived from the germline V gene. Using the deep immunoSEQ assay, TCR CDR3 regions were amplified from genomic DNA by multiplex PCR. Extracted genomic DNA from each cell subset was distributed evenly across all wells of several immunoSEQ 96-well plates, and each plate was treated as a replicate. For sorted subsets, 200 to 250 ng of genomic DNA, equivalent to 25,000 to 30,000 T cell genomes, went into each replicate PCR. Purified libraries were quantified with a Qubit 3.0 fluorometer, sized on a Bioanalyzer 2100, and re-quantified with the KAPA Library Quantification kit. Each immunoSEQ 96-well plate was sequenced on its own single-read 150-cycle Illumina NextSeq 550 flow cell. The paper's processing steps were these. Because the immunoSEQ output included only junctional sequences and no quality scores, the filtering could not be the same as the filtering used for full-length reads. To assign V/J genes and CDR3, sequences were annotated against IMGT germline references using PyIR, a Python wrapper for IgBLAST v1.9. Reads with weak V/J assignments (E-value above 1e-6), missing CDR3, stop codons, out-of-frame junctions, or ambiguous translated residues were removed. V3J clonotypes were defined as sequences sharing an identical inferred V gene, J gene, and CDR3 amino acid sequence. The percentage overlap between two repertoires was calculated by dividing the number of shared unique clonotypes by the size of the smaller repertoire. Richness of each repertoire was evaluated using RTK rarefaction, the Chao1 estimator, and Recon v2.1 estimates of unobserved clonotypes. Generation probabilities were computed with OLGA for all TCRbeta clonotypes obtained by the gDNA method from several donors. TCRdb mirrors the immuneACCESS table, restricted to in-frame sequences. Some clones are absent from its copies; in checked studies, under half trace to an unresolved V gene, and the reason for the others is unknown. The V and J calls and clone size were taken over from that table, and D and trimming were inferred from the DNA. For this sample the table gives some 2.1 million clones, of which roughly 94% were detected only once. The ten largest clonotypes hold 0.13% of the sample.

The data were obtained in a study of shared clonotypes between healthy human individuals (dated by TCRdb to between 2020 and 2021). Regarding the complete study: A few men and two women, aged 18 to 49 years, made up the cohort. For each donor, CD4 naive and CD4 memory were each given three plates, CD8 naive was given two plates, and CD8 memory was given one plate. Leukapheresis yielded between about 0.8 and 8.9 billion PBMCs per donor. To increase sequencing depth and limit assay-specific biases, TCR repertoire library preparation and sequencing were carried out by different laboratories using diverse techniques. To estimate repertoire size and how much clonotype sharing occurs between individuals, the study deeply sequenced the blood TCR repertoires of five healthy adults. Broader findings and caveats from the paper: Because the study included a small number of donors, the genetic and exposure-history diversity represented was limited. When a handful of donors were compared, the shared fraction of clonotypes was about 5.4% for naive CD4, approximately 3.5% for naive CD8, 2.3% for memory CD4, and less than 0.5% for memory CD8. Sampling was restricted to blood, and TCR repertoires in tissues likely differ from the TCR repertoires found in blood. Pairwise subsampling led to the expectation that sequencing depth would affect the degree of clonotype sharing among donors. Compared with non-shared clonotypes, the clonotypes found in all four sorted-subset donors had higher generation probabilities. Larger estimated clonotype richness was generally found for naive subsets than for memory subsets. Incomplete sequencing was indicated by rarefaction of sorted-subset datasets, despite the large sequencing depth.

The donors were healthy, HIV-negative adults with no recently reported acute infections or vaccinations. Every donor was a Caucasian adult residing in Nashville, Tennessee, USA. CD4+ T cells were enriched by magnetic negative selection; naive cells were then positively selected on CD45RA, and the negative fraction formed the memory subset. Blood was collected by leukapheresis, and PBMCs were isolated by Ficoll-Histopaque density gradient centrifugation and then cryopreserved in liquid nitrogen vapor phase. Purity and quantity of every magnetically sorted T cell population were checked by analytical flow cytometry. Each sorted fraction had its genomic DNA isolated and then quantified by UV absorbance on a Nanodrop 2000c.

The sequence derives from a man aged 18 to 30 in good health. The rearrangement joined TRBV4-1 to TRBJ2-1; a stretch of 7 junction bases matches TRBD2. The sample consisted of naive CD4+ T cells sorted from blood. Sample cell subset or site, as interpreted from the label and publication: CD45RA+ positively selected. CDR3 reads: CASSQGPPSGGYNEQFF. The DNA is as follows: TGCGCCAGCAGCCAAGGGCCCCCTAGCGGCGGATACAATGAGCAGTTCTTC.